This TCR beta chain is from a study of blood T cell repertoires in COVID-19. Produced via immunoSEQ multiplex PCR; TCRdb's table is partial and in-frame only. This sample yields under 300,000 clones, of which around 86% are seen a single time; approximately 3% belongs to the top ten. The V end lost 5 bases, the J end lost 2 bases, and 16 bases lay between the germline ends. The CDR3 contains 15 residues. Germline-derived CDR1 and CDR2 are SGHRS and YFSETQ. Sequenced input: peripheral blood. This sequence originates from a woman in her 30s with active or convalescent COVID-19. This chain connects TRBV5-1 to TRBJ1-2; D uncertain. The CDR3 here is CASSFGASVNYGYTF. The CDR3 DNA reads TGCGCCAGCAGTTTCGGAGCGTCGGTAAACTATGGCTACACCTTC.